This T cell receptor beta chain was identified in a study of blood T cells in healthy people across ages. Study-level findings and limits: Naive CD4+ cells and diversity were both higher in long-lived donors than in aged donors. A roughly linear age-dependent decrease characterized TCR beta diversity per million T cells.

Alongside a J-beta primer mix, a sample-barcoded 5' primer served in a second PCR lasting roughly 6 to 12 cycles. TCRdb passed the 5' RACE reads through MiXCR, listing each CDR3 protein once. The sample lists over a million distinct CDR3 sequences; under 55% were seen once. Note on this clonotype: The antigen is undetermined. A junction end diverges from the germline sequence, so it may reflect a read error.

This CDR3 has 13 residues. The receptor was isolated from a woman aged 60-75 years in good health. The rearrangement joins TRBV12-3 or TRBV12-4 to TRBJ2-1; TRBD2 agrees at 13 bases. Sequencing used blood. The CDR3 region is CASGLAGADEQFF. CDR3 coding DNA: TGTGCCAGCGGACTAGCGGGAGCCGATGAGCAGTTCTTT.